This passage covers 13 T cell receptor beta chains from one sample sequenced in a study of T cell responses to AZD1222 COVID-19 vaccine. Sequenced by immunoSEQ multiplex PCR; TCRdb stores in-frame clones only, minus some. This sample has around 99,000 clones, with 88% found just once. The source material was peripheral blood, sampled on day 0 of MenACWY control vaccination. These receptors all stem from an adult in good health.

This clone was counted once. This chain joins TRBV7-2 and TRBJ1-2, with 9 bases matching TRBD1. Germline V lookup: CDR1 SGHTA, CDR2 FQGNSA. V was clipped by 5 bases and J by 7 bases; unmatched bases: 2. The CDR3 loop spans 12 amino acids. CDR3 residues: CASSPTGGGYTF. DNA for the CDR3: TGTGCCAGCAGCCCGACAGGGGGTGGCTACACCTTC.

Only one count was recorded for this clone. The chain carries TRBV3-1 (or the pseudogene TRBV3-2) and TRBJ2-1, with 8 bases that match TRBD2. The CDR3 totals 15 residues. The J segment lost 2 bases and the V segment lost 1 base, leaving 1 base of the junction unmatched. Germline loops: CDR1 LGHDT, CDR2 YNNKEL (reference sequence). The CDR3 loop reads CASSQAGLAYNEQFF. Written as DNA, the CDR3 is TGTGCCAGCAGCCAAGCGGGACTAGCCTACAATGAGCAGTTCTTC.

The chain employs TRBV6-5 and TRBJ1-4; 9 bases match TRBD1. Germline-derived CDR1 and CDR2 are MNHEY and SVGAGI. This CDR3 is 15 amino acids long. The V segment lost 6 bases and the J segment 5 bases; nucleotides outside the gene matches: 7. CDR3: CASRPPGTGNEKLFF. The CDR3 bases are TGTGCCAGCAGACCTCCGGGGACAGGGAATGAAAAACTGTTTTTT.

The V and J genes are TRBV6-6 and TRBJ2-7; 9 bases are a match to TRBD1. Germline-derived CDR1 and CDR2 are MNHNY and SVGAGI (reference sequence). The CDR3 has 17 amino acids. V lost 5 bases, J lost 5 bases, and 16 bases stayed unmatched. The CDR3 region is CASSQNVPGTGIHEQYF. CDR3 DNA: TGTGCCAGCAGTCAGAATGTACCCGGGACAGGGATCCACGAGCAGTACTTC.

A few counts support this clone. The chain carries TRBV30 and TRBJ1-3, with D perhaps TRBD1 (5 bases). Looked up from germline, CDR1 is GTSNPN and CDR2 is SVGIG (reference sequence). Trimming removed 4 bases at V and 3 bases at J, with 13 bases between. The length of the CDR3 is 14 residues. The CDR3 reads CAWTPGTHGNTIYF. The CDR3 DNA sequence: TGTGCCTGGACTCCCGGGACGCATGGAAACACCATATATTTT.

The chain couples TRBV4-1 to TRBJ1-5; D remains unclear. Trimming took off 2 bases at V and 8 bases at J, with 22 bases between the two ends. The CDR3 covers 17 residues. CDR1 is MGHRA and CDR2 is YSYEKL in the germline V gene. CDR3 in amino acids: CASSQSRISTIPEPQHF. The CDR3 region has the DNA TGCGCCAGCAGCCAAAGTAGGATAAGTACGATTCCTGAGCCCCAGCATTTT.

The chain carries TRBV24-1 and TRBJ1-2; no clear D gene. CDR1 is KGHDR, CDR2 SFDVKD, per germline. V was clipped by 7 bases and J by 4 bases, with 9 bases between them. The length of the CDR3 is 12 residues. The CDR3 loop reads CATSDTGYGYTF. CDR3 sequence (DNA): TGTGCCACCAGCGACACCGGCTATGGCTACACCTTC.

This clone was observed a handful of times. The V call is TRBV5-1, the J call TRBJ2-1, with 8 bases matching TRBD1. Germline-derived CDR1 and CDR2 are SGHRS and YFSETQ. The CDR3 sequence is 17 residues long. J gave up 7 bases and V 5 bases, and 17 bases lay outside the gene matches. The chain's CDR3 is CASSSSLPRGQKNEQFF. Here the CDR3 DNA reads TGCGCCAGCAGTTCCTCACTGCCCAGGGGGCAGAAGAATGAGCAGTTCTTC.

The J gene is TRBJ2-7, the V gene TRBV15; D might be TRBD1 (7 bases). V lost 4 bases and J lost 7, with 14 bases in between. The CDR3 covers 13 residues. Germline loops: CDR1 LNHNV, CDR2 YYDKDF (reference sequence). DNA for the CDR3: TGTGCCACCAGCACAGGGGGGTCGGGGGAGCAGTACTTC. It codes for CATSTGGSGEQYF.

This clone was seen a single time. The chain combines TRBV7-2 with TRBJ1-5, with D possibly matching TRBD1 (5 bases). CDR1 is SGHTA, CDR2 FQGNSA, per germline. The CDR3 totals 14 residues. V lost 5 bases, J lost 7 bases, and 15 bases lay in between. As DNA, the CDR3 is TGTGCCAGCAGCCCCAGGGCCCCTGGGCAGCCCCAGCATTTT. It is translated as CASSPRAPGQPQHF.

The genes are TRBV5-1 and TRBJ1-6, with D perhaps TRBD1 (5 bases). V lost 4 bases to trimming and J lost 7 bases, with 15 bases between them. The CDR3 length is 15 residues. In germline, CDR1 is SGHRS, CDR2 YFSETQ. The CDR3 loop reads CASSPGTAQNSPLHF. CDR3 in DNA: TGCGCCAGCAGCCCTGGGACCGCTCAGAATTCACCCCTCCACTTT.

The chain uses TRBV29-1 and TRBJ1-6; TRBD1 matches 7 bases. V gave up 0 bases and J gave up 9 bases; unmatched junction bases: 2. The germline CDR1 and CDR2 sequences are SQVTM and ANQGSEA. This CDR3 is built from 13 residues. The CDR3 here is CSVEEYRGSPLHF. For the CDR3, the DNA is TGCAGCGTTGAAGAGTACAGGGGTTCACCCCTCCACTTT.

CDR3 protein: CASSAGTSGKWAQYF. DNA for the CDR3: TGTGCCAGCAGTGCGGGGACTAGCGGGAAATGGGCCCAGTACTTC. This chain connects TRBV2 to TRBJ2-5; 13 bases align to TRBD2. This CDR3 is 15 amino acids long. V was clipped by 4 bases and J by 9 bases; unmatched bases: 8. Per germline, CDR1 SNHLY and CDR2 FYNNEI. Full variable domain (rest looked up from reference TRBV2 and TRBJ2-5): EPEVTQTPSHQVTQMGQEVILRCVPISNHLYFYWYRQILGQKVEFLVSFYNNEISEKSEIFDDQFSVERPDGSNFTLKIRSTKLEDSAMYFCASSAGTSGKWAQYFGPGTRLLVL.